This T cell receptor beta chain derives from a study of shared clonotypes between healthy human individuals. Donors, without exception, were Caucasian adults residing in Nashville, Tennessee. Replicate PCRs from sorted subsets contained roughly 200 ng DNA, which is around 30,000 T cell genomes. Sequenced by immunoSEQ multiplex PCR; TCRdb stores in-frame clones only, minus some. This sample carries 100,000 to 120,000 clones, approximately 70% of them seen once, and the ten largest clones take over 20%. The CDR3 is 14 residues long. Germline V gene sequence: CDR1 MDHEN, CDR2 SYDVKM. V was shortened by 2 bases and J by 8 bases, with 15 bases between the two germline ends.

The TCR was taken from a young woman in good health. The chain recombines TRBV28 with TRBJ1-2, with D possibly being TRBD1 (5 bases). The sample taken for sequencing was memory CD8+ T cells sorted from blood. Subset described: CD45RO+ cells pooled with CCR7-negative TemRA cells. CDR3 sequence (DNA): TGTGCCAGCAGTTTAGTTGCGGGACGATGGGGCTACACCTTC. The encoded protein is CASSLVAGRWGYTF.